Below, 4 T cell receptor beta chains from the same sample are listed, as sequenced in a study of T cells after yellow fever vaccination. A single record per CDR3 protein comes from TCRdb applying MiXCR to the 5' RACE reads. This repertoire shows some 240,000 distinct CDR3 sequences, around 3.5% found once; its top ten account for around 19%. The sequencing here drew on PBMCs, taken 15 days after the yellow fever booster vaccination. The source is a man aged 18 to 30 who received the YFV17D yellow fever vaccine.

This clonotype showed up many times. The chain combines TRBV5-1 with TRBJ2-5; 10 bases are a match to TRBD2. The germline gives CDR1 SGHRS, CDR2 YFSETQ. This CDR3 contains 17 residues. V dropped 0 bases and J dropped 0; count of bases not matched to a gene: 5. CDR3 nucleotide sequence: TGCGCCAGCAGCTTGGCCCCAGCGGGGGGGAACCAAGAGACCCAGTACTTC. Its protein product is CASSLAPAGGNQETQYF.

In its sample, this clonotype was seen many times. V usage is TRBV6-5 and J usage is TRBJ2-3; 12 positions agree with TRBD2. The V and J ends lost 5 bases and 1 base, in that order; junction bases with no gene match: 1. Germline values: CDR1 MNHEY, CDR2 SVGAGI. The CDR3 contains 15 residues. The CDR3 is CASSRLAGGTDTQYF. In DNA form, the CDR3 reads TGTGCCAGCAGTAGACTAGCGGGGGGCACAGATACGCAGTATTTT.

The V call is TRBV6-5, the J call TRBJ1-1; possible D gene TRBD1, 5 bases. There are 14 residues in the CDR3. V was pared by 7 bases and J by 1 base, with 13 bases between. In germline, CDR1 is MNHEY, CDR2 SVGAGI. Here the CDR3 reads CASTPGGGNTEAFF. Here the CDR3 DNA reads TGTGCCAGCACCCCTGGGGGAGGGAACACTGAAGCTTTCTTT.

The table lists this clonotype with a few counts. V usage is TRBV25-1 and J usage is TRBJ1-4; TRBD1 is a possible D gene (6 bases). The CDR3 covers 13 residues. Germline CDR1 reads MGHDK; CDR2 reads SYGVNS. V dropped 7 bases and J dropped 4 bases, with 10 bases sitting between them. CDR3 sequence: CASIDRNNEKLFF. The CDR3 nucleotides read TGTGCCAGCATCGACAGGAATAATGAAAAACTGTTTTTT.